The 18 T cell receptor beta chains below come from one sample, sequenced in a study of T cell repertoires in cytomegalovirus infection. Which antigens these TCRs recognize remains unknown. MiXCR, run by TCRdb on the reads, gives a single entry per CDR3 protein. The sample carries 800,000 to 950,000 distinct CDR3 sequences, approximately 32% recorded once. Source: cultured CD8+ T cells from PBMCs, taken from culture after CMV antigen stimulation. The receptors were gathered from a human donor in good health (CMV status not recorded). Some clones in this sample may be carry-over from other donors' samples.

The chain links TRBV4-2 to TRBJ2-2, with D possibly being TRBD1 (5 bases). With 5 bases removed from V and 6 bases from J, the gap between germline ends came to 10 bases. The CDR3 is made up of 13 amino acids. The V gene's germline CDR1 is LGHNA and CDR2 YNFKEQ. The CDR3 DNA sequence: TGTGCCAGCAGCTTCAGGGTTGCCGGGGAGCTGTTTTTT. Its translation is CASSFRVAGELFF.

The V gene is TRBV12-5, the J gene TRBJ2-7; the match to TRBD2 covers 8 bases. V was clipped by 7 bases and J by 3 bases; unmatched bases: 11. The CDR3 runs to 15 residues. Germline V lookup: CDR1 LGHNT, CDR2 FRNRAP. The DNA of the CDR3 is TGTGCTAGTGCCTACGGGAGGGGAGGCCTCTACGAGCAGTACTTC. It translates to CASAYGRGGLYEQYF.

This clonotype was detected only a few times. The chain links TRBV27 to TRBJ1-6; TRBD1 is a possible D gene (6 bases). The CDR3 runs to 14 residues. Trimming took off 5 bases at V and 8 bases at J, with 13 bases between the two ends. The V gene's germline CDR1 is MNHEY and CDR2 SMNVEV (reference sequence). CDR3: CASSPQGRDSPLHF. DNA of the CDR3: TGTGCCAGCAGTCCACAGGGAAGGGATTCACCCCTCCACTTT.

This clonotype has just a few counts. V usage is TRBV11-2 and J usage is TRBJ2-5; unclear D gene. Germline-derived CDR1 and CDR2 are SGHAT and FQNNGV. The ends were cut back, 3 bases at V and 6 bases at J, with 20 bases in the middle. The CDR3 totals 16 residues. In DNA, the CDR3 is TGTGCCAGCAGCTTCCATAGGACGGTCACAAGGAAGACCCAGTACTTC. Amino acids: CASSFHRTVTRKTQYF.

This clonotype was counted only a few times. The chain couples TRBV19 to TRBJ1-1; tentative D call: TRBD1 (5 bases). With 3 bases removed from V and 0 bases from J, the gap between germline ends came to 20 bases. CDR3 size: 18 residues. Germline V gene lookup returns CDR1 LNHDA and CDR2 SQIVND (reference sequence). In DNA form, the CDR3 reads TGTGCCAGTAGTATGGATTGGTTTCAGGGACGCATGAACACTGAAGCTTTCTTT. It specifies CASSMDWFQGRMNTEAFF.

Regarding this clonotype: Mismatch with germline at one junction end may stem from a read error. The V gene is TRBV7-7, the J gene TRBJ2-5, with TRBD2 identical over 12 bases. Germline values: CDR1 SSHAT, CDR2 FNYEAQ (reference sequence). The CDR3 covers 14 residues. The CDR3 sequence: CASSWTSGDGTQYF. The DNA for the CDR3 is TGTGCTAGCAGCTGGACTAGCGGGGACGGGACCCAGTACTTC. The whole variable domain, remainder taken from reference TRBV7-7 and TRBJ2-5, is GAGVSQSPRYKVTKRGQDVTLRCDPISSHATLYWYQQALGQGPEFLTYFNYEAQPDKSGLPSDRFSAERPEGSISTLTIQRTEQRDSAMYRCASSWTSGDGTQYFGPGTRLLVL.

The V and J genes are TRBV28 and TRBJ2-3; 11 bases map to TRBD2. The CDR3 runs 16 residues. V trimming: 1 base; J trimming: 2 bases; junction bases outside the gene matches: 2. Germline V gene lookup returns CDR1 MDHEN and CDR2 SYDVKM. For the CDR3, the DNA is TGTGCCAGCAGTTTATATAGCGGGGGGGCCACAGATACGCAGTATTTT. It yields the protein CASSLYSGGATDTQYF.

This clonotype appeared many times. The V gene is TRBV12-3 or TRBV12-4, the J gene TRBJ2-1; TRBD1 matches 8 bases. The CDR3 totals 19 residues. J lost 0 bases, V lost 4 bases, and 14 bases had no gene match. The CDR3 DNA reads TGTGCCAGCAGTTCCACGGGAGATTCAGGGGGCAGCTCCTACAATGAGCAGTTCTTC. The encoded protein is CASSSTGDSGGSSYNEQFF.

Only a few counts were recorded for this clonotype. V and J are TRBV6-5 and TRBJ1-1; TRBD1 is a possible D gene (6 bases). V was clipped by 0 bases and J by 3 bases, with 11 bases between them. CDR1 and CDR2 from the germline V gene are MNHEY and SVGAGI. This CDR3 contains 15 residues. The CDR3 nucleotides are TGTGCCAGCAGTTACTCCGCAGGGGCCTACACTGAAGCTTTCTTT. This encodes CASSYSAGAYTEAFF.

This clonotype appeared a few times. With a much larger clone just one base away, this may be a read error. The CDR3 sequence: CASSLQDTQYF. In DNA form, the CDR3 reads TGTGCCAGCAGCTTACAAGATACGCAGTATTTT. This rearrangement joins TRBV7-9 to TRBJ2-3; unclear D gene. V lost 2 bases, J lost 5 bases, and 2 bases lay in between. The CDR3 length is 11 residues. Germline V gene data show CDR1 as SEHNR and CDR2 as FQNEAQ (reference sequence).

This clonotype was detected ten times or more. V gene TRBV7-8 combines with J gene TRBJ2-4; unclear D gene. Trimming pared 1 base from V and 5 bases from J, leaving 15 bases between. The CDR3 is 16 amino acids. Germline CDR1 SGHVS, CDR2 FQNEAQ. The DNA for the CDR3 is TGTGCCAGCAGCTTAGTGCCACCCAGAAGGGAAAACATTCAGTACTTC. Amino acids: CASSLVPPRRENIQYF.

This clonotype was seen a few times. The chain combines TRBV12-3 or TRBV12-4 with TRBJ2-5; the match to TRBD2 covers 8 bases. V trimming: 6 bases; J trimming: 0 bases; junction bases outside the gene matches: 6. This CDR3 comprises 15 residues. Here the CDR3 reads CASSERGTYQETQYF. Written as DNA, the CDR3 is TGTGCCAGCAGCGAGCGGGGGACGTACCAAGAGACCCAGTACTTC.

A few counts support this clonotype. V and J are TRBV27 and TRBJ1-4, with D unclear. CDR1 is MNHEY, CDR2 SMNVEV, per germline (reference sequence). The V gene lost 3 bases and the J gene lost 6 bases, with 20 bases spanning the gap. The CDR3 is 17 amino acids. The CDR3 sequence is CASSFVRGPWVDEKLFF. The CDR3 nucleotides are TGTGCCAGCAGTTTCGTCCGGGGTCCGTGGGTCGATGAAAAACTGTTTTTT.

This clonotype was counted only a few times. The V and J genes are TRBV27 and TRBJ1-1; no firm D call. V shed 2 bases and J shed 10 bases, with 8 bases lying between them. The CDR3 has 11 residues. Germline values: CDR1 MNHEY, CDR2 SMNVEV (reference sequence). CDR3 sequence reads: CASSLGMVAFF. The CDR3 nucleotides are TGTGCCAGCAGTTTAGGGATGGTAGCTTTCTTT.

This clonotype has just a few counts. The rearrangement links TRBV5-4 to TRBJ2-1; 11 bases match TRBD2. V lost 9 bases and J lost 1; bases outside the gene matches: 6. CDR3 length: 15 residues. Germline lookup yields CDR1 SGHNT and CDR2 YYREEE (reference sequence). The CDR3 DNA follows: TGTGCCACCATAGCGGGGGGGGGATCCTACAATGAGCAGTTCTTC. This encodes CATIAGGGSYNEQFF.

The chain recombines TRBV2 with TRBJ1-1, with TRBD1 matching over 7 bases. J was trimmed by 6 bases and V by 6 bases; bases with no gene match: 19. The CDR3 spans 17 residues. Germline assignment: CDR1 SNHLY and CDR2 FYNNEI. CDR3 loop: CASRDPGPRGRKAEAFF. The CDR3 DNA reads as TGTGCCAGCAGAGATCCGGGACCCAGGGGGAGAAAGGCTGAAGCTTTCTTT.

This clonotype was seen many times. The chain combines TRBV7-8 with TRBJ2-3, with 9 bases matching TRBD2. Per germline, CDR1 SGHVS and CDR2 FQNEAQ. With V trimmed by 5 bases and J by 2 bases, 8 bases remained unmatched. The CDR3 is made up of 16 amino acids. This CDR3 reads CASSPGTSLLTDTQYF. For the CDR3, the DNA is TGTGCCAGCAGCCCGGGGACTAGCCTCCTCACAGATACGCAGTATTTT.

This clonotype has at least ten counts. This chain joins TRBV7-2 and TRBJ2-3, with D tentatively TRBD2 (6 bases). V was pared by 6 bases and J by 6 bases, with 13 bases between. The germline V gene has CDR1 SGHTA and CDR2 FQGNSA. CDR3 size: 13 residues. The CDR3 reads CASRFSAGDTQYF. The CDR3 nucleotides read TGTGCCAGCAGGTTTTCTGCGGGGGATACGCAGTATTTT.